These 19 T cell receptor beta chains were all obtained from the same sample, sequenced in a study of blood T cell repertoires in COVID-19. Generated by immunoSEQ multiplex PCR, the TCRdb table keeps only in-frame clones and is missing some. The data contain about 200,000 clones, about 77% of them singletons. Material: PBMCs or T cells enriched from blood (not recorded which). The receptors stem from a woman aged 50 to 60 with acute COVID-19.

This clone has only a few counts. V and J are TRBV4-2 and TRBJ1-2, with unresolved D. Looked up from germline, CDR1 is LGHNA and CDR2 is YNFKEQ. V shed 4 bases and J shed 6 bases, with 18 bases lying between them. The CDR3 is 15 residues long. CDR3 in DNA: TGTGCCAGCAGCCCGGCCTACCAGGAAATCCATGGCTACACCTTC. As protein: CASSPAYQEIHGYTF.

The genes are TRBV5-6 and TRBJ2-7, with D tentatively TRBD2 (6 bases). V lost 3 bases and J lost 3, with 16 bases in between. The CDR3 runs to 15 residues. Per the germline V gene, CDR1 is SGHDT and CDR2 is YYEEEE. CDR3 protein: CASSSRETGDYEQYV. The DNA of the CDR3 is TGTGCCAGCAGCTCTAGGGAGACGGGAGACTACGAGCAGTACGTC.

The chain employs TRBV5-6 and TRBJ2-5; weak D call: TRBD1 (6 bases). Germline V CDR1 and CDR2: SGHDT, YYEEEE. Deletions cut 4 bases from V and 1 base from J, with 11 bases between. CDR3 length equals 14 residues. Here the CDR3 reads CASSPGQPQETQYF. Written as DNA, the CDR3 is TGTGCCAGCAGCCCGGGACAACCCCAAGAGACCCAGTACTTC.

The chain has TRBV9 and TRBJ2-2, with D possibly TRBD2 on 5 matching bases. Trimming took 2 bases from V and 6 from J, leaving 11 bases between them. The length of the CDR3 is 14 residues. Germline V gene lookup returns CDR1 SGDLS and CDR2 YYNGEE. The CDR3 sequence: CASSVTTNSGELFF. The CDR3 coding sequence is TGTGCCAGCAGCGTCACGACTAATTCCGGGGAGCTGTTTTTT. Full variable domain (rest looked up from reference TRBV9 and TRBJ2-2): DSGVTQTPKHLITATGQRVTLRCSPRSGDLSVYWYQQSLDQGLQFLIQYYNGEERAKGNILERFSAQQFPDLHSELNLSSLELGDSALYFCASSVTTNSGELFFGEGSRLTVL.

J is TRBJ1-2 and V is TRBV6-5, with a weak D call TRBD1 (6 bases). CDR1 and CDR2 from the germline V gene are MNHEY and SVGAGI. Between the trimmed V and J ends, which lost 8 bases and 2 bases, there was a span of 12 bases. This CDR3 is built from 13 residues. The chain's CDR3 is CASQRGSNYGYTF. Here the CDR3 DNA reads TGTGCCAGCCAGAGGGGGTCCAACTATGGCTACACCTTC.

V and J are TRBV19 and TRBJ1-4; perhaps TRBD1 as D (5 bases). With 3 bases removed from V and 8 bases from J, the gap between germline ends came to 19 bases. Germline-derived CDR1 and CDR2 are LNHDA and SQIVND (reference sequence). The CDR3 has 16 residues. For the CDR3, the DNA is TGTGCCAGTAGTATCTTCGCCGGGGGGGGAGGCGAAAAACTGTTTTTT. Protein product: CASSIFAGGGGEKLFF.

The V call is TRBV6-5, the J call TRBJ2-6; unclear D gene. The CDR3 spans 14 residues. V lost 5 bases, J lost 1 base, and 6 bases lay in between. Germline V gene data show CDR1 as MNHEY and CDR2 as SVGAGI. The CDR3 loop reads CASSPRSGANVLTF. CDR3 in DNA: TGTGCCAGCAGTCCACGGTCTGGGGCCAACGTCCTGACTTTC.

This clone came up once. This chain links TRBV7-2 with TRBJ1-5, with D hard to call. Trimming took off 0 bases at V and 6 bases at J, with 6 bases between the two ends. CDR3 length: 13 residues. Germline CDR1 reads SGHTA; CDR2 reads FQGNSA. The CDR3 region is CASSLAAPQPQHF. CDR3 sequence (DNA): TGTGCCAGCAGCTTAGCGGCACCTCAGCCCCAGCATTTT.

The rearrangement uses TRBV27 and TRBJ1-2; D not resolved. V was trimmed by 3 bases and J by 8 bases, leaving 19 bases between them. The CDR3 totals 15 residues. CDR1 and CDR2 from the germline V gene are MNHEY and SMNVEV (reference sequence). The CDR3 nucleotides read TGTGCCAGCAGTTTGTATGAGACCCGGCTAGGAGGCTACACCTTC. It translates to CASSLYETRLGGYTF.

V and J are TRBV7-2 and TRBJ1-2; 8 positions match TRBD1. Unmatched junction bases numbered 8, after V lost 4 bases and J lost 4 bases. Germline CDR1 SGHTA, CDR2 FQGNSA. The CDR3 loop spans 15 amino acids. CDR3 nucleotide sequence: TGTGCCAGCAGCTCTGGACAGGGACGGGCCTATGGCTACACCTTC. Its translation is CASSSGQGRAYGYTF.

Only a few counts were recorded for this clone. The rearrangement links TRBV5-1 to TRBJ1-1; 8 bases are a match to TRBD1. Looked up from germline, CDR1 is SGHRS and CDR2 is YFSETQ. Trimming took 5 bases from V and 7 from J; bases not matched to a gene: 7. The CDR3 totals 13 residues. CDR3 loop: CASSLQGEFEAFF. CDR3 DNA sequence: TGCGCCAGCAGTCTACAGGGGGAGTTTGAAGCTTTCTTT.

CDR3 in DNA: TGTGCCAGTAGTCGCCAGGGAACCGGGTATAGCAATCAGCCCCAGCATTTT. Translating gives CASSRQGTGYSNQPQHF. The gene calls are TRBV19 and TRBJ1-5; possibly TRBD1 for D (5 bases). V gave up 5 bases and J gave up 0 bases, with 17 bases separating them. The CDR3 is 17 residues long. Germline V lookup: CDR1 LNHDA, CDR2 SQIVND (reference sequence).

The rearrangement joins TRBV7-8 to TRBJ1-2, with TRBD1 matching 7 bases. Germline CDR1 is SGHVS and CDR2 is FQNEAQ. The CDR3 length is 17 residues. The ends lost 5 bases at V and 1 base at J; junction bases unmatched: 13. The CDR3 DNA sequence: TGTGCCAGCAGCCTCAGCGGAGGGGGCGAGTTTAACTATGGCTACACCTTC. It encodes CASSLSGGGEFNYGYTF.

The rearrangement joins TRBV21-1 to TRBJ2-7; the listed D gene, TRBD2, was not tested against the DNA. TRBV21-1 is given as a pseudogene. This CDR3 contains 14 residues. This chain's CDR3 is CASGRGCSSYEQYV. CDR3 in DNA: TGTGCCAGCGGCAGAGGTTGTAGTTCCTACGAGCAGTACGTC.

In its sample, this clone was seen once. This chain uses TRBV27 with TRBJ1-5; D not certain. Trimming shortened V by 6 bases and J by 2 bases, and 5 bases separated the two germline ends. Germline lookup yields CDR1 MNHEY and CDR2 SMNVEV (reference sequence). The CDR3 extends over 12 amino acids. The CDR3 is CASRQGNQPQHF. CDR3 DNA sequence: TGTGCCAGCAGGCAGGGCAATCAGCCCCAGCATTTT.

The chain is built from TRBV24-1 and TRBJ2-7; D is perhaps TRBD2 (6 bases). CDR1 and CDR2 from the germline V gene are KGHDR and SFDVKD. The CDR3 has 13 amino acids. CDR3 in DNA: TGTGCCACCAGTGATGAAAGCGGGCCCCCCTCGGGCGTC. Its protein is CATSDESGPPSGV.

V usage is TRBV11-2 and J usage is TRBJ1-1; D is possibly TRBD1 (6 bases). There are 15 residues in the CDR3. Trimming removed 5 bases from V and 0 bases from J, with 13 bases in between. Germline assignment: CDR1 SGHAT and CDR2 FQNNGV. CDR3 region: CASSPSTGLNTEAFF. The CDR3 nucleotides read TGTGCCAGCAGCCCCTCGACAGGATTGAACACTGAAGCTTTCTTT.

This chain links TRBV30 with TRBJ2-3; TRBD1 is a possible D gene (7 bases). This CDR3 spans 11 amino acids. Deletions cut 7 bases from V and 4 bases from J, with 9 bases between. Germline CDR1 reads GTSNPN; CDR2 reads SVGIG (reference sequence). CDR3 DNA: TGTGCCTCCAGGGGGGCAGATACGCAGTATTTT. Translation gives CASRGADTQYF.

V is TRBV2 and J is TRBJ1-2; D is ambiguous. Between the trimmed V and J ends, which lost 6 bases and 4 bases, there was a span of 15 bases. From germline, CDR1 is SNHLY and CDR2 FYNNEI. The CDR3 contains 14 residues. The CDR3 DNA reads TGTGCCAGCAGAGATCGAAACCTACTCTATGGCTACACCTTC. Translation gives CASRDRNLLYGYTF.